The 24 T cell receptor beta chains below were found in one sample sequenced in a study of T cell repertoires in cytomegalovirus infection. TCRdb called the reads again in MiXCR, with one record for every CDR3 protein. This table holds some 350,000 distinct CDR3 sequences, around a sixth found once. Source material: PBMCs. These TCRs come from a human donor in good health (CMV status not recorded). Some clones in this sample may be carry-over from other donors' samples.

This clonotype occurred a few times. The chain has TRBV7-6 and TRBJ2-1; the D call may be TRBD1 or TRBD2 (5 bases each). Germline lookup yields CDR1 SGHVS and CDR2 FNYEAQ. The CDR3 has 14 amino acids. Trimming removed 2 bases at V and 10 bases at J, with 15 bases between. The CDR3 nucleotides read TGTGCCAGCAGCTTATCATCCTTGGGGGTAGAGCAGTTCTTC. This translates into CASSLSSLGVEQFF.

This clonotype was seen at least ten times. For the CDR3, the DNA is TGTGCCAGCAGATATACAGGGGGGGGCGAGCAGTACTTC. This encodes CASRYTGGGEQYF. The rearrangement joins TRBV7-2 to TRBJ2-7, with a weak D call TRBD1 (8 bases). The CDR3 extends over 13 amino acids. Trimming left V 6 bases short and J 6 bases short, with 15 bases between. Germline assignment: CDR1 SGHTA and CDR2 FQGNSA.

This clonotype was observed a handful of times. V usage is TRBV7-2 and J usage is TRBJ1-6; D call uncertain. The length of the CDR3 is 12 residues. Deletions cut 10 bases from V and 0 bases from J, with 4 bases between. Germline assignment: CDR1 SGHTA and CDR2 FQGNSA. CDR3 residues: CATGSYNSPLHF. In DNA form, the CDR3 reads TGTGCCACGGGCTCCTATAATTCACCCCTCCACTTT.

The V call is TRBV4-1, the J call TRBJ1-1; 11 positions match TRBD1. V shed 4 bases and J 7 bases; nucleotides not matched to a gene: 8. Germline V lookup: CDR1 MGHRA, CDR2 YSYEKL. The CDR3 consists of 15 residues. The CDR3 DNA reads TGCGCCAGCAGCCCCCTCGGACAGGGGGCGGTTGAAGCTTTCTTT. Translating it yields CASSPLGQGAVEAFF.

This clonotype was observed at least ten times. V gene TRBV7-9 combines with J gene TRBJ2-5; D is undetermined. The V end lost 2 bases, the J end lost 5 bases, and 15 bases lay between the germline ends. This CDR3 has 15 residues. Germline V gives CDR1 SEHNR, CDR2 FQNEAQ (reference sequence). This CDR3 reads CASSLPAGLEETQYF. CDR3 nucleotides: TGTGCCAGCAGCTTACCGGCAGGCTTAGAGGAGACCCAGTACTTC.

In its sample, this clonotype was seen once. This sequence joins TRBV2 and TRBJ1-2; D call uncertain. This CDR3 is 14 amino acids long. CDR1 is SNHLY and CDR2 is FYNNEI in the germline V gene. V was trimmed by 6 bases and J by 2 bases, leaving 13 bases between them. Here the CDR3 DNA reads TGTGCCAGCAGCCTCCTACTGGAAAACTATGGCTACACCTTC. Translated, it gives CASSLLLENYGYTF.

A word on this clonotype: A much bigger clone sits one base away, suggesting this may be a read error. This CDR3 is missing its conserved last phenylalanine or tryptophan, likely due to a read error. CDR3 region: CASSPEVAGLAGELFS. CDR3 nucleotide sequence: TGTGCCAGCAGTCCGGAGGTAGCGGGATTAGCCGGGGAGCTGTTTTCT. J is TRBJ2-2 and V is TRBV2; 8 bases fit TRBD2. Germline trimming cut 5 bases from V and 6 bases from J; bases unmatched to any gene: 11. The CDR3 consists of 16 residues. Germline-derived CDR1 and CDR2 are SNHLY and FYNNEI.

The V call is TRBV7-8, the J call TRBJ1-2; 11 nucleotides agree with TRBD1. Trimming at V came to 4 bases and at J to 5 bases, leaving 3 bases not matched to a gene. CDR1 SGHVS and CDR2 FQNEAQ come from the germline V gene. The CDR3 loop spans 14 amino acids. CDR3 sequence reads: CASSSGTGGYGYTF. CDR3 in DNA: TGTGCCAGCAGCTCCGGGACAGGGGGGTATGGCTACACCTTC.

This chain joins TRBV20-1 and TRBJ2-3; a weak D match, TRBD1 (7 bases). This CDR3 spans 17 amino acids. Deletions cut 2 bases from V and 0 bases from J, with 18 bases between. Looked up from germline, CDR1 is DFQATT and CDR2 is SNEGSKA (reference sequence). The CDR3: CSARNPGGQSSTDTQYF. The CDR3 nucleotides are TGCAGTGCTAGAAATCCAGGGGGGCAGAGTAGCACAGATACGCAGTATTTT.

In its sample, this clonotype was seen many times. The chain employs TRBV7-2 and TRBJ2-3; no clear D. CDR3 size: 13 residues. Trimming took 7 bases from V and 11 from J, leaving 19 bases between them. Per germline, CDR1 SGHTA and CDR2 FQGNSA. The CDR3 coding sequence is TGTGCCAGCAACCCCAAGACCACCGGAATGCAGTATTTT. It encodes CASNPKTTGMQYF.

At least ten counts were recorded for this clonotype. V is TRBV6-5 and J is TRBJ2-7; no definite D call. Germline V gene data show CDR1 as MNHEY and CDR2 as SVGAGI. The CDR3 runs to 11 residues. Trimming stripped 2 bases from V and 6 bases from J, with 5 bases between. CDR3 residues: CASSYESEQYF. CDR3 in DNA: TGTGCCAGCAGTTACGAGAGCGAGCAGTACTTC.

The J gene is TRBJ2-4, the V gene TRBV10-2; 7 nucleotides match TRBD2. The CDR3 loop spans 13 amino acids. Germline CDR1 and CDR2: WSHSY and SAAADI. The V and J ends lost 4 bases and 9 bases, in that order; junction bases with no gene match: 6. The CDR3 sequence: CASSVNGEGIQYF. The CDR3 DNA sequence: TGCGCCAGCAGTGTGAACGGGGAGGGCATTCAGTACTTC.

This clonotype was seen only a few times. CDR3 residues: CASSQGVGPAGKNIQYF. The CDR3 nucleotides are TGCGCCAGCAGCCAAGGGGTCGGCCCAGCAGGCAAAAACATTCAGTACTTC. The gene calls are TRBV4-1 and TRBJ2-4; no clear D. Germline-derived CDR1 and CDR2 are MGHRA and YSYEKL. The ends were cut back, 1 base at V and 3 bases at J, with 16 bases in the middle. This CDR3 has 17 amino acids.

J is TRBJ1-3 and V is TRBV5-5; D is undetermined. The CDR3 has 14 amino acids. V lost 4 bases and J 0 bases, leaving 8 bases between the germline ends. Looked up from germline, CDR1 is SGHKS and CDR2 is YYEKEE (reference sequence). CDR3 in amino acids: CASSKQSSGNTIYF. CDR3 nucleotide sequence: TGTGCCAGCAGCAAACAGAGCTCTGGAAACACCATATATTTT.

This clonotype was seen only a few times. This rearrangement joins TRBV6-5 to TRBJ2-7; 9 bases map to TRBD1. The germline V gene encodes CDR1 MNHEY and CDR2 SVGAGI. The CDR3 is made up of 13 amino acids. V shed 6 bases, J shed 5 bases, and the junction held 5 bases outside the gene matches. The CDR3, as DNA: TGTGCCAGCAGGGGGGACAGGGACGACGAGCAGTACTTC. It translates to CASRGDRDDEQYF.

This clonotype was observed a few times. The V call is TRBV12-3 or TRBV12-4, the J call TRBJ2-5; 9 bases match TRBD2. CDR3 size: 14 residues. Losses at the gene ends were 6 bases for V and 4 bases for J; bases not matched to a gene: 6. The CDR3 sequence: CASRKLAGVETQYF. In nucleotides, the CDR3 is TGTGCCAGCAGGAAATTAGCGGGAGTAGAGACCCAGTACTTC.

In this sample, this clonotype turned up a few times. This chain joins TRBV4-1 and TRBJ1-3; D perhaps matches TRBD1 (5 bases). This CDR3 is built from 18 residues. Looked up from germline, CDR1 is MGHRA and CDR2 is YSYEKL. The germline V and J ends were trimmed by 1 base and 0 bases, with 16 bases remaining between them. The CDR3 sequence: CASSQAQAGPLSGNTIYF. CDR3 in DNA: TGCGCCAGCAGCCAAGCCCAGGCAGGGCCACTCTCTGGAAACACCATATATTTT.

This clonotype was found a few times. The V and J genes are TRBV12-3 or TRBV12-4 and TRBJ2-7; D remains unclear. The CDR3 contains 12 residues. Trimming removed 3 bases at V and 6 bases at J, with 9 bases between. Written as DNA, the CDR3 is TGTGCCAGCAGTTTTAGTATCCCCGAGCAGTACTTC. Protein: CASSFSIPEQYF.

This rearrangement joins TRBV6-2 or TRBV6-3 to TRBJ2-7; TRBD1 matches 7 bases. The CDR3 covers 14 residues. CDR1 is MNHEY, CDR2 SVGEGT, per germline. Trimming removed 3 bases from V and 0 bases from J; junction bases left unmatched: 2. CDR3 bases: TGTGCCAGCAGTTATGGGACAGACTCCTACGAGCAGTACTTC. It translates to CASSYGTDSYEQYF.

The sample holds a few counts of this clonotype. This chain links TRBV20-1 with TRBJ2-5; D is ambiguous. The V end was cut by 3 bases, the J end by 7 bases, with 15 bases between. Germline V gene sequence: CDR1 DFQATT, CDR2 SNEGSKA (reference sequence). CDR3 length equals 13 residues. The CDR3 here is CSARRLHEGTQYF. The DNA of the CDR3 is TGCAGTGCTAGGAGGCTACACGAAGGGACCCAGTACTTC.

This clonotype was seen at least ten times. The J gene is TRBJ1-1, the V gene TRBV6-2 or TRBV6-3; D is undetermined. The V gene's germline CDR1 is MNHEY and CDR2 SVGEGT. Deletions cut 0 bases from V and 1 base from J, with 9 bases between. The length of the CDR3 is 15 residues. DNA of the CDR3: TGTGCCAGCAGTTACTCTCCTCGGTCGAACACTGAAGCTTTCTTT. This encodes CASSYSPRSNTEAFF.

The V gene is TRBV2, the J gene TRBJ2-3; 8 nucleotides agree with TRBD2. Trimming cost V 5 bases and J 4 bases; bases outside gene matches: 8. CDR1 SNHLY and CDR2 FYNNEI come from the germline V gene. The CDR3 totals 15 residues. The CDR3 bases are TGTGCCAGCAGTAGGGCGGGAGGCCCCGCAGATACGCAGTATTTT. Its translation: CASSRAGGPADTQYF.

This clonotype was picked up many times. In nucleotides, the CDR3 is TGTGCCAGCAGCTTAGACAGGAGCTATGGCTACACCTTC. Translation: CASSLDRSYGYTF. The V call is TRBV7-6, the J call TRBJ1-2, with D possibly being TRBD1 (5 bases). The CDR3 covers 13 residues. Germline CDR1 and CDR2: SGHVS and FNYEAQ. Trimming removed 1 base from V and 4 bases from J, with 7 bases in between.

This clonotype showed up just a few times. This chain connects TRBV5-5 to TRBJ2-7; TRBD2 might be the D (6 bases). The CDR3 runs 15 residues. Trimming shortened V by 4 bases and J by 4 bases, and 18 bases separated the two germline ends. Germline V gives CDR1 SGHKS, CDR2 YYEKEE (reference sequence). The CDR3: CASSPGLVLKYEQYF. The CDR3 DNA is TGTGCCAGCAGCCCGGGACTGGTCTTGAAATACGAGCAGTACTTC.